Shown below are 29 T cell receptor beta chains from a single sample sequenced in a study of CD8+CD57+ T cells in acquired aplastic anemia listed by TCRdb under 2018. The instrument was an Illumina HiSeq 2000. Genomic DNA was used as template for profiling of TCR beta VDJ combinations and CDR3 sequences. Using fastp at Q25 and MiXCR, TCRdb reprocessed the public reads and kept productive beta chains. Duplicate CDR3 protein sequences are folded into a single record with the most common DNA and genes. This sample lists about 180,000 distinct CDR3 sequences; approximately 46% were detected once. The biggest ten clones account for approximately 3% of the sample. Sequenced sample: sorted CD4+, CD8+, or CD8+CD57+ T cells (not recorded which) from PBMCs. The receptor set was obtained from a human donor in good health.

In this sample, this clonotype turned up once. This chain joins TRBV19 and TRBJ1-2, with unresolved D. This CDR3 spans 15 amino acids. The V end lost 4 bases, the J end lost 0 bases, and 12 bases lay between the germline ends. Germline V lookup: CDR1 LNHDA, CDR2 SQIVND (reference sequence). The CDR3 sequence is CASSTDQTTNYGYTF. CDR3 DNA sequence: TGTGCCAGTAGTACGGACCAGACTACTAACTATGGCTACACCTTC.

The chain combines TRBV5-5 with TRBJ2-7; D is undetermined. The CDR3 totals 14 residues. The V end lost 3 bases, the J end lost 2 bases, and 12 bases lay between the germline ends. Germline assignment: CDR1 SGHKS and CDR2 YYEKEE (reference sequence). This chain's CDR3 is CASSSLLGTYEQYF. CDR3 nucleotide sequence: TGTGCCAGCAGCTCTCTCCTAGGTACCTACGAGCAGTACTTC.

This clonotype was observed a few times. The J gene is TRBJ1-2, the V gene TRBV7-9; D uncertain. Germline V gene sequence: CDR1 SEHNR, CDR2 FQNEAQ (reference sequence). The V gene lost 7 bases and the J gene lost 2 bases, with 8 bases spanning the gap. CDR3 length: 12 residues. The CDR3 protein is CASTPGNYGYTF. CDR3 bases: TGTGCCAGCACCCCTGGAAACTATGGCTACACCTTC.

This clonotype has just a few counts. A much larger clone lies a single base off, so this may be a read error. The final CDR3 position lacks the conserved phenylalanine or tryptophan, pointing to a likely read error. The chain has TRBV20-1 and TRBJ1-1, with D maybe TRBD1 (5 bases). This CDR3 is 13 amino acids long. V was pared by 3 bases and J by 1 base, with 9 bases between. The germline gives CDR1 DFQATT, CDR2 SNEGSKA (reference sequence). This CDR3 reads CSARPRANTEAFL. CDR3 nucleotide sequence: TGCAGTGCTAGGCCCAGGGCGAACACTGAAGCTTTCCTT.

Many counts were recorded for this clonotype. The J gene is TRBJ2-1, the V gene TRBV2; D might be TRBD2 (5 bases). The length of the CDR3 is 14 residues. CDR1 and CDR2 (germline): SNHLY, FYNNEI. The V end lost 7 bases, the J end lost 2 bases, and 12 bases lay between the germline ends. CDR3 in DNA: TGTGCCAGCATGGCGGGCGGCCCCTACAATGAGCAGTTCTTC. It encodes CASMAGGPYNEQFF. Together with reference TRBV2 and TRBJ2-1, the CDR3 gives the full variable domain: EPEVTQTPSHQVTQMGQEVILRCVPISNHLYFYWYRQILGQKVEFLVSFYNNEISEKSEIFDDQFSVERPDGSNFTLKIRSTKLEDSAMYFCASMAGGPYNEQFFGPGTRLTVL.

This clonotype was seen at least ten times. V and J are TRBV12-3 or TRBV12-4 and TRBJ2-7; D perhaps matches TRBD1 (5 bases). This CDR3 contains 18 residues. V lost 0 bases, J lost 4 bases, and 22 bases lay in between. Here the CDR3 reads CASSLAASAYRTKYEQYF. The CDR3 DNA reads as TGTGCCAGCAGTTTAGCAGCGTCCGCCTATAGGACAAAATACGAGCAGTACTTC.

The sample holds many counts of this clonotype. V gene TRBV4-1 combines with J gene TRBJ2-7, with D hard to call. V gave up 0 bases and J gave up 3 bases, with 3 bases separating them. CDR3 length equals 12 residues. Germline V gene lookup returns CDR1 MGHRA and CDR2 YSYEKL. CDR3 protein: CASSQDYYEQYF. The CDR3, as DNA: TGCGCCAGCAGCCAAGATTACTACGAGCAGTACTTC.

This clonotype was observed a few times. This chain connects TRBV7-3 to TRBJ2-3; maybe TRBD2 (5 bases). Looked up from germline, CDR1 is SGHTA and CDR2 is FQGTGA. Trimming shortened V by 6 bases and J by 4 bases, and 14 bases separated the two germline ends. CDR3 length: 14 amino acids. The CDR3 loop is CASRAGLSADTQYF. CDR3 coding DNA: TGTGCCAGCAGGGCGGGTCTGTCGGCAGATACGCAGTATTTT. The full variable domain, in which reference TRBV7-3 and TRBJ2-3 provide the parts outside the CDR3, is GAGVSQTPSNKVTEKGKYVELRCDPISGHTALYWYRQSLGQGPEFLIYFQGTGAADDSGLPNDRFFAVRPEGSVSTLKIQRTERGDSAVYLCASRAGLSADTQYFGPGTRLTVL.

This clonotype was recorded at least ten times. This chain uses TRBV7-9 with TRBJ2-1; the D gene is possibly TRBD1 (5 bases). CDR1 and CDR2 (germline): SEHNR, FQNEAQ (reference sequence). V lost 4 bases and J 9 bases, leaving 13 bases between the germline ends. CDR3 length: 13 residues. In DNA, the CDR3 is TGTGCCAGCAGCTGGCACCAGGGCGGTGAGCAGTTCTTC. As protein: CASSWHQGGEQFF.

This clonotype was seen a handful of times. This sequence joins TRBV19 and TRBJ2-7; D may be TRBD1 (6 bases). The CDR3 sequence is 14 residues long. Trimming left V 2 bases short and J 0 bases short, with 8 bases between. Germline V gene sequence: CDR1 LNHDA, CDR2 SQIVND (reference sequence). CDR3 bases: TGTGCCAGTAGTATAAAGGACAGCTCCTACGAGCAGTACTTC. Protein sequence: CASSIKDSSYEQYF.

This chain links TRBV2 with TRBJ1-2; D is unclear. Trimming took off 4 bases at V and 5 bases at J, with 23 bases between the two ends. The germline V gene has CDR1 SNHLY and CDR2 FYNNEI. The CDR3 spans 17 residues. The chain's CDR3 is CASSAESTSILAYGYTF. In DNA form, the CDR3 reads TGTGCCAGCAGTGCGGAATCTACGTCCATACTCGCTTATGGCTACACCTTC. Together with reference TRBV2 and TRBJ1-2, the CDR3 gives the full variable domain: EPEVTQTPSHQVTQMGQEVILRCVPISNHLYFYWYRQILGQKVEFLVSFYNNEISEKSEIFDDQFSVERPDGSNFTLKIRSTKLEDSAMYFCASSAESTSILAYGYTFGSGTRLTVV.

This clonotype was seen at least ten times. This chain joins TRBV5-4 and TRBJ2-1; no clear D gene. The CDR3 totals 14 residues. Germline-derived CDR1 and CDR2 are SGHNT and YYREEE (reference sequence). Trimming removed 3 bases from V and 3 bases from J, with 10 bases in between. This CDR3 reads CASSYSTNYNEQFF. The CDR3 DNA reads as TGTGCCAGCAGCTATTCGACGAACTACAATGAGCAGTTCTTC.

This clonotype was counted many times. The gene calls are TRBV9 and TRBJ1-6; TRBD1 matches 10 bases. The CDR3 runs to 16 residues. Germline-derived CDR1 and CDR2 are SGDLS and YYNGEE. With 4 bases clipped from V and 8 bases from J, the junction kept 9 bases outside the gene matches. The CDR3 bases are TGTGCCAGCAGCACAGACATGGGACAGGGGTATTCACCCCTCCACTTT. Protein: CASSTDMGQGYSPLHF.

This clonotype has a count of ten or more. The V gene is TRBV19, the J gene TRBJ2-1; the D is unclear. The CDR3 extends over 14 amino acids. Germline CDR1 reads LNHDA; CDR2 reads SQIVND (reference sequence). V lost 4 bases and J 6 bases, leaving 13 bases between the germline ends. The chain's CDR3 is CASSRSPPLNEQFF. CDR3 nucleotides: TGTGCCAGTAGTAGATCTCCGCCCCTCAATGAGCAGTTCTTC.

V is TRBV6-1 and J is TRBJ2-6; D possibly matches TRBD1 or TRBD2 (6 bases each). Per germline, CDR1 MNHNS and CDR2 SASEGT. The CDR3 loop spans 13 amino acids. CDR3 region: CAIGGFGANVLTF. CDR3 DNA: TGTGCAATAGGGGGGTTTGGGGCCAACGTCCTGACTTTC.

Ten or more counts support this clonotype. This chain links TRBV12-3 or TRBV12-4 with TRBJ1-2; a weak D match, TRBD1 (5 bases). V gave up 3 bases and J gave up 8 bases, with 16 bases separating them. The CDR3 spans 14 residues. CDR3 coding DNA: TGTGCCAGCAGTTTTGGGACCGCCCTTAGCGGCTACACCTTC. Translated, it gives CASSFGTALSGYTF.

In its sample, this clonotype was seen many times. CDR3 nucleotide sequence: TGCGCCAGCAGCTTGGTCAGCATTGCGAACACCGGGGAGCTGTTTTTT. Amino acids: CASSLVSIANTGELFF. The chain employs TRBV5-1 and TRBJ2-2; D not certain. The V end lost 0 bases, the J end lost 0 bases, and 9 bases lay between the germline ends. Looked up from germline, CDR1 is SGHRS and CDR2 is YFSETQ. CDR3 length: 16 residues.

The chain joins TRBV12-5 to TRBJ1-1, with 9 bases aligning to TRBD1. The ends lost 6 bases at V and 1 base at J; junction bases unmatched: 6. Looked up from germline, CDR1 is LGHNT and CDR2 is FRNRAP. CDR3 length: 15 amino acids. The CDR3 coding sequence is TGTGCTAGTGGCCCCTACAGGGGGCAGAACACTGAAGCTTTCTTT. Its protein is CASGPYRGQNTEAFF.

The chain has TRBV24-1 and TRBJ2-5, with 11 bases lining up with TRBD2. Germline assignment: CDR1 KGHDR and CDR2 SFDVKD. V dropped 7 bases and J dropped 5; count of bases not matched to a gene: 8. CDR3 length: 15 residues. The CDR3 bases are TGTGCCACCAGCACTAGCGGGAGTCCCGGGGAGACCCAGTACTTC. The encoded protein is CATSTSGSPGETQYF.

Many counts were recorded for this clonotype. The rearrangement joins TRBV6-1 to TRBJ2-6, with D unresolved. The CDR3 sequence is 16 residues long. Per germline, CDR1 MNHNS and CDR2 SASEGT. Trimming took 4 bases from V and 0 from J, leaving 10 bases between them. The CDR3 sequence: CASSVQSSSGANVLTF. CDR3 in DNA: TGTGCCAGCAGTGTCCAAAGTTCCTCTGGGGCCAACGTCCTGACTTTC.

This clonotype was seen at least ten times. The rearrangement links TRBV7-3 to TRBJ2-1; D gene unclear. This CDR3 region has 12 residues. Trimming stripped 0 bases from V and 8 bases from J, with 5 bases between. Germline loops: CDR1 SGHTA, CDR2 FQGTGA. As DNA, the CDR3 is TGTGCCAGCAGCTTAACGTATGATGAGCAGTTCTTC. Residues: CASSLTYDEQFF.

This clonotype was recorded at least ten times. The V and J genes are TRBV15 and TRBJ1-5, with TRBD1 matching over 7 bases. Germline V gives CDR1 LNHNV, CDR2 YYDKDF (reference sequence). This CDR3 contains 16 residues. The junction had 13 bases not matched to a gene; V was cut back by 3 bases and J by 8 bases. The CDR3 DNA sequence: TGTGCCACCAGCAGGAGAGGGACAGTCCTGTTAGAGCCCCAGCATTTT. It translates to CATSRRGTVLLEPQHF.

The chain couples TRBV20-1 to TRBJ1-2; no clear D. Germline V gene lookup returns CDR1 DFQATT and CDR2 SNEGSKA (reference sequence). The CDR3 loop spans 14 amino acids. V was trimmed by 2 bases and J by 9 bases, leaving 19 bases between them. The CDR3 nucleotides are TGCAGTGCTAGACTCTCCGTTACAGTTCTCCGCTACACCTTC. This translates into CSARLSVTVLRYTF.

This clonotype was recorded at least ten times. The chain couples TRBV5-1 to TRBJ2-1, with unresolved D. Germline loops: CDR1 SGHRS, CDR2 YFSETQ. This CDR3 spans 14 amino acids. The V and J ends lost 0 bases and 8 bases respectively, with 12 bases between them. CDR3 loop: CASSLGPVVDEQFF. As DNA, the CDR3 is TGCGCCAGCAGCTTGGGACCAGTTGTGGATGAGCAGTTCTTC.

This clonotype has only a few counts. A read error may explain this, as a much larger clone is one base away. The chain carries TRBV5-1 and TRBJ2-7, with TRBD2 matching 9 bases. Germline loops: CDR1 SGHRS, CDR2 YFSETQ. The CDR3 loop spans 15 amino acids. CDR3 sequence: CASSATSGPYYVQYF. The CDR3 DNA follows: TGCGCCAGCAGCGCCACTAGCGGGCCATACTACGTGCAGTACTTC.

This clonotype was seen many times. The chain joins TRBV5-1 to TRBJ2-5, with 10 bases identical to TRBD2. This CDR3 has 15 amino acids. Trimming removed 2 bases from V and 4 bases from J; junction bases left unmatched: 5. The germline gives CDR1 SGHRS, CDR2 YFSETQ. CDR3 bases: TGCGCCAGCAGCTTCAGCGGGAGGGGGGGAGAGACCCAGTACTTC. It specifies CASSFSGRGGETQYF.

V is TRBV24-1 and J is TRBJ2-4; D is possibly TRBD1 or TRBD2 (7 bases each). The CDR3 is 14 amino acids. With 0 bases removed from V and 7 bases from J, the gap between germline ends came to 9 bases. Germline V lookup: CDR1 KGHDR, CDR2 SFDVKD. The CDR3 region has the DNA TGTGCCACCAGTGATTTGCAGGGGGGGAACATTCAGTACTTC. It translates to CATSDLQGGNIQYF.

Many counts were recorded for this clonotype. V usage is TRBV7-8 and J usage is TRBJ2-1; TRBD1 or TRBD2 may be the D gene (6 bases each). The CDR3 totals 15 residues. The germline CDR1 and CDR2 sequences are SGHVS and FQNEAQ. Trimming shortened V by 5 bases and J by 5 bases, and 16 bases separated the two germline ends. The chain's CDR3 is CASSRGRTVNNEQFF. CDR3 DNA: TGTGCCAGCAGCCGAGGGAGGACAGTAAACAATGAGCAGTTCTTC.

J is TRBJ2-7 and V is TRBV29-1, with D maybe TRBD2 (5 bases). This CDR3 comprises 12 residues. V lost 4 bases, J lost 0 bases, and 7 bases lay in between. The germline V gene has CDR1 SQVTM and CDR2 ANQGSEA. The CDR3 is CSVVGNSYEQYF. The CDR3 coding sequence is TGCAGCGTTGTCGGGAACTCCTACGAGCAGTACTTC.